The 15 T cell receptor beta chains below were found in one sample sequenced in a study of blood T cell repertoires in COVID-19 (dated by TCRdb to 2018 to 2021). Library prep was done by the immunoSEQ multiplex PCR assay. Imported from immuneACCESS, the table was reduced by TCRdb to in-frame sequences with V and J called. These copies leave out some clones; in studies compared against another copy, an unresolved V gene accounts for under half, and the cause of the remainder is not known. The sample table holds just under 350,000 clones, of which about nine tenths were seen once. The ten largest clones represent over 6% of the sample. Sequences were obtained from peripheral blood. The origin of the receptors is a woman aged 45-60 years with COVID-19, enrolled during active disease.

The chain uses TRBV9 and TRBJ2-3; no clear D. CDR1 SGDLS and CDR2 YYNGEE come from the germline V gene. This CDR3 is 13 amino acids long. V lost 0 bases and J lost 2, with 4 bases in between. CDR3 DNA: TGTGCCAGCAGCGTAGTAATCACAGATACGCAGTATTTT. Translation gives CASSVVITDTQYF. The full variable domain, in which reference TRBV9 and TRBJ2-3 provide the parts outside the CDR3, is DSGVTQTPKHLITATGQRVTLRCSPRSGDLSVYWYQQSLDQGLQFLIQYYNGEERAKGNILERFSAQQFPDLHSELNLSSLELGDSALYFCASSVVITDTQYFGPGTRLTVL.

This chain uses TRBV5-4 with TRBJ2-1; 15 bases align to TRBD2. This CDR3 is 19 amino acids long. Germline V gives CDR1 SGHNT, CDR2 YYREEE (reference sequence). V gave up 1 base and J gave up 5 bases; unmatched junction bases: 10. The CDR3 DNA follows: TGTGCCAGCAGCTTGTTTACCGGGACTAGCGGGAGGAGGGACAATGAGCAGTTCTTC. It codes for CASSLFTGTSGRRDNEQFF.

The CDR3 bases are TGTGCCAGCAGCCTCTGGTCTAGCGGAGGGGGCACAGATACGCAGTATTTT. Protein sequence: CASSLWSSGGGTDTQYF. The genes are TRBV9 and TRBJ2-3; 7 bases match TRBD2. The CDR3 extends over 17 amino acids. Germline CDR1 reads SGDLS; CDR2 reads YYNGEE. The trim removed 4 bases at V and 1 base at J, leaving 12 bases unmatched. The full variable domain, rest sourced from reference TRBV9 and TRBJ2-3, is DSGVTQTPKHLITATGQRVTLRCSPRSGDLSVYWYQQSLDQGLQFLIQYYNGEERAKGNILERFSAQQFPDLHSELNLSSLELGDSALYFCASSLWSSGGGTDTQYFGPGTRLTVL.

The rearrangement joins TRBV24-1 to TRBJ2-7; D uncertain. The CDR3 is made up of 11 amino acids. Germline V gives CDR1 KGHDR, CDR2 SFDVKD. V lost 4 bases to trimming and J lost 7 bases, with 7 bases between them. The CDR3 coding sequence is TGTGCCACCAGTGAGTCCAGGGAGCAGTACTTC. This encodes CATSESREQYF.

CDR3 nucleotide sequence: TGTGCCTTCCTCCCCCGGGATCGGACTGAAGCTTTCTTT. It is translated as CAFLPRDRTEAFF. The chain uses TRBV30 and TRBJ1-1; D not resolved. CDR3 size: 13 residues. Germline loops: CDR1 GTSNPN, CDR2 SVGIG (reference sequence). Trimming stripped 7 bases from V and 5 bases from J, with 17 bases between.

The J gene is TRBJ1-5, the V gene TRBV19; possibly TRBD1 for D (6 bases). V lost 3 bases and J 3 bases, leaving 18 bases between the germline ends. This CDR3 contains 17 residues. CDR1 and CDR2 from the germline V gene are LNHDA and SQIVND (reference sequence). In nucleotides, the CDR3 is TGTGCCAGTAGTATCATTAGCAGGGGCCGAAACAATCAGCCCCAGCATTTT. The encoded protein is CASSIISRGRNNQPQHF.

The chain couples TRBV19 to TRBJ1-2; 7 bases map to TRBD1. This CDR3 is 15 amino acids long. The germline gives CDR1 LNHDA, CDR2 SQIVND (reference sequence). The J segment lost 4 bases and the V segment lost 2 bases, leaving 7 bases of the junction unmatched. CDR3 bases: TGTGCCAGTAGTATAAGTCCGGGACAGATCTATGGCTACACCTTC. Amino acids: CASSISPGQIYGYTF.

The chain joins TRBV10-3 to TRBJ2-1; tentative D call: TRBD2 (6 bases). Germline V gene sequence: CDR1 ENHRY, CDR2 SYGVKD. This CDR3 region has 16 residues. Trimming shortened V by 3 bases and J by 2 bases, and 14 bases separated the two germline ends. The DNA for the CDR3 is TGTGCCATCAGTGAACTAGCTTCTCGGCCCTACAATGAGCAGTTCTTC. Its protein product is CAISELASRPYNEQFF.

This chain uses TRBV3-1 (or the pseudogene TRBV3-2) with TRBJ2-7, with 7 bases lining up with TRBD2. The length of the CDR3 is 18 residues. CDR1 and CDR2 (germline): LGHDT, YNNKEL (reference sequence). V was pared by 0 bases and J by 1 base, with 12 bases of the junction left unmatched. CDR3 loop: CASSQDPVLSGTSYEQYF. Here the CDR3 DNA reads TGTGCCAGCAGCCAAGATCCTGTCCTCAGCGGGACTTCCTACGAGCAGTACTTC.

The chain has TRBV7-6 and TRBJ1-1; no firm D call. The CDR3 has 15 residues. V lost 5 bases to trimming and J lost 2 bases, with 15 bases between them. The germline V gene has CDR1 SGHVS and CDR2 FNYEAQ. In DNA, the CDR3 is TGTGCCAGCAGCGCTAACTTCTTATCAAACACTGAAGCTTTCTTT. Translating it yields CASSANFLSNTEAFF.

The genes are TRBV21-1 and TRBJ1-4; the D call of TRBD1 is as the table states it, not checked on the DNA. TRBV21-1 is a documented pseudogene. The CDR3 is made up of 15 amino acids. The CDR3 here is CASSKGGQHNEKLFF. The CDR3, as DNA: TGTGCCAGCAGCAAAGGGGGACAGCATAATGAAAAACTGTTTTTT.

The V gene is TRBV7-2, the J gene TRBJ1-6; 10 nucleotides match TRBD1. Germline CDR1 SGHTA, CDR2 FQGNSA. V shed 5 bases and J 6 bases; nucleotides not matched to a gene: 4. This CDR3 region has 15 residues. The CDR3 DNA sequence: TGTGCCAGCAGCGCCGGGACAGGGGTTAATTCACCCCTCCACTTT. Protein product: CASSAGTGVNSPLHF. The full variable domain, in which reference TRBV7-2 and TRBJ1-6 provide the parts outside the CDR3, is GAGVSQSPSNKVTEKGKDVELRCDPISGHTALYWYRQSLGQGLEFLIYFQGNSAPDKSGLPSDRFSAERTGGSVSTLTIQRTQQEDSAVYLCASSAGTGVNSPLHFGNGTRLTVT.

This clone was seen a single time. The chain recombines TRBV6-5 with TRBJ1-3; D not resolved. This CDR3 is 14 amino acids long. V dropped 11 bases and J dropped 0 bases, with 14 bases sitting between them. The germline CDR1 and CDR2 sequences are MNHEY and SVGAGI. The CDR3 here is CACYRGHSGNTIYF. The CDR3 DNA reads as TGTGCCTGCTACCGAGGCCACTCTGGAAACACCATATATTTT.

This chain joins TRBV24-1 and TRBJ2-7, with 9 bases fitting TRBD1. Germline lookup yields CDR1 KGHDR and CDR2 SFDVKD. The CDR3 has 15 amino acids. The V and J ends lost 6 bases and 2 bases, in that order; junction bases with no gene match: 7. CDR3 DNA: TGTGCCACCAGTCCCGCCGGACAGGGGACCTACGAGCAGTACTTC. Protein: CATSPAGQGTYEQYF.

V is TRBV5-5 and J is TRBJ2-1, with 7 bases aligning to TRBD1. Germline V CDR1 and CDR2: SGHKS, YYEKEE (reference sequence). The CDR3 is 17 amino acids. V shed 4 bases and J 12 bases; nucleotides not matched to a gene: 22. The CDR3 protein is CASSVDGPRGFLSGQFF. For the CDR3, the DNA is TGTGCCAGCAGCGTCGACGGGCCCAGGGGGTTTCTTTCTGGGCAGTTCTTC.